Listed below are T cell receptor beta chains from one sample, sequenced in a study of shared clonotypes between healthy human individuals. Assay: immunoSEQ multiplex PCR; the TCRdb copy retains only in-frame clones and omits some. Among about 2.4 million clones listed, roughly 93% were seen once. Source material: naive CD4+ T cells from PBMCs. The receptors shown here come from a young man in good health. Some clones in this sample may be carry-over from other donors' samples. CDR3s include the opening cysteine and the closing phenylalanine or tryptophan. D genes are given only for firm matches. Some rows have no size entry. The others give once, few or many, or a class for an expanded clone.

>once|TRBJ2-1|-|TRBV6-4
CASSKGGGRGYNEQFF
TGTGCCAGCAGTAAGGGGGGCGGGAGAGGCTACAATGAGCAGTTCTTC
>-|TRBJ1-4|-|TRBV7-2
CASSLGVGSGEKLFF
TGTGCCAGCAGCTTAGGAGTGGGGTCTGGTGAAAAACTGTTTTTT
>-|TRBJ2-1|-|TRBV7-2
CASILLTGTPNEQFF
TGTGCCAGCATCCTACTTACCGGGACTCCCAATGAGCAGTTCTTC
>-|TRBJ2-2|-|TRBV6-1
CASSEALGRNTGELFF
TGTGCCAGCAGTGAAGCGCTGGGGAGGAACACCGGGGAGCTGTTTTTT
>-|TRBJ1-5|TRBD1|TRBV2
CASRAGTGSRLPQHF
TGTGCCAGCAGGGCCGGGACAGGGTCTCGACTTCCCCAGCATTTT
>-|TRBJ2-5|-|TRBV28
CASSLSGVRVQETQYF
TGTGCCAGCAGTTTATCGGGGGTACGGGTTCAAGAGACCCAGTACTTC
>-|TRBJ1-2|-|TRBV11-3
CASSYQGYGYTF
TGTGCCAGCAGCTATCAGGGTTATGGCTACACCTTC
>-|TRBJ1-5|-|TRBV30
CAWGQPYQPQHF
TGTGCCTGGGGACAGCCTTATCAGCCCCAGCATTTT
>-|TRBJ1-1|-|TRBV9
CASSVWGEGTEAFF
TGTGCCAGCAGCGTATGGGGTGAAGGGACTGAAGCTTTCTTT
>-|TRBJ1-1|-|TRBV2
CASSEQGRSTEAFF
TGTGCCAGCAGTGAACAGGGGAGGAGCACTGAAGCTTTCTTT
>-|TRBJ2-3|-|TRBV11-3
CASSYIALSTDTQYF
TGTGCCAGCAGCTACATAGCGCTTAGCACAGATACGCAGTATTTT
>-|TRBJ1-1|-|TRBV30
CAWSVSLMAEAFF
TGTGCCTGGAGTGTAAGTCTAATGGCTGAAGCTTTCTTT
>-|TRBJ2-6|TRBD1|TRBV30
CAWGQGRFGANVLTF
TGTGCCTGGGGACAGGGGAGGTTTGGGGCCAACGTCCTGACTTTC
>-|TRBJ2-7|TRBD1|TRBV7-9
CASSPQGARYEQYF
TGTGCCAGCAGCCCTCAGGGGGCGCGGTACGAGCAGTACTTC
>-|TRBJ2-5|-|TRBV5-1
CASRGGETQYF
TGCGCCAGCAGGGGTGGGGAGACCCAGTACTTC
>-|TRBJ1-2|TRBD1|TRBV2
CASSVPGIGQGGFSNYGYTF
TGTGCCAGCAGTGTTCCCGGTATTGGACAGGGAGGCTTCTCTAACTATGGCTACACCTTC
>once|TRBJ2-7|-|TRBV6-1
CASRDRTYEQYF
TGTGCCAGCAGGGACAGAACCTACGAGCAGTACTTC
>-|TRBJ2-5|TRBD2|TRBV7-9
CASSLFRTSGTETQYF
TGTGCCAGCAGCTTATTTCGGACTAGCGGGACGGAGACCCAGTACTTC
>-|TRBJ1-5|-|TRBV6-5
CASSYSNGVGQPQHF
TGTGCCAGCAGTTACTCGAACGGGGTAGGGCAGCCCCAGCATTTT
>-|TRBJ2-7|-|TRBV7-2
CASSRTKLGLASYEQYF
TGTGCCAGCAGCCGAACCAAGTTGGGGCTCGCCTCCTACGAGCAGTACTTC
>-|TRBJ2-1|-|TRBV7-2
CASSLILSYNEQFF
TGTGCCAGCAGCTTAATCCTCTCCTACAATGAGCAGTTCTTC
>-|TRBJ1-3|-|TRBV11-2
CASSYPPFGGGSSGNTIYF
TGTGCCAGCAGCTACCCCCCCTTTGGTGGGGGGTCCTCTGGAAACACCATATATTTT
>-|TRBJ1-4|-|TRBV18
CASSPSGRGEKLFF
TGTGCCAGCTCACCCTCCGGACGAGGGGAAAAACTGTTTTTT
>once|TRBJ2-1|-|TRBV28
CASNKRLGQFF
TGTGCCAGCAACAAAAGATTGGGGCAGTTCTTC